What follows describes a single TCR beta chain. The V gene's germline CDR1 is SGDLS and CDR2 YYNGEE. The ends were cut back, 3 bases at V and 5 bases at J, with 11 bases in the middle. The CDR3 contains 13 residues. The sample belongs to a study of beta chain features in type 1 diabetes. The study reverse transcribed the entire isolated RNA, so it sequenced expressed TCRB transcripts. Assay used: immunoSEQ multiplex PCR; TCRdb lists only in-frame clones, some missing. The sample yields fewer than 200,000 clones, around an eighth seen once. Sequenced sample: central memory CD4+ T cells from blood. This rearrangement joins TRBV9 to TRBJ2-5, with a weak D call TRBD2 (5 bases). The sequence was collected from a woman between 18 and 29 years old in good health. The CDR3 is CASSEDSRETQYF. Written as DNA, the CDR3 is TGTGCCAGCAGCGAGGACTCACGGGAGACCCAGTACTTC.